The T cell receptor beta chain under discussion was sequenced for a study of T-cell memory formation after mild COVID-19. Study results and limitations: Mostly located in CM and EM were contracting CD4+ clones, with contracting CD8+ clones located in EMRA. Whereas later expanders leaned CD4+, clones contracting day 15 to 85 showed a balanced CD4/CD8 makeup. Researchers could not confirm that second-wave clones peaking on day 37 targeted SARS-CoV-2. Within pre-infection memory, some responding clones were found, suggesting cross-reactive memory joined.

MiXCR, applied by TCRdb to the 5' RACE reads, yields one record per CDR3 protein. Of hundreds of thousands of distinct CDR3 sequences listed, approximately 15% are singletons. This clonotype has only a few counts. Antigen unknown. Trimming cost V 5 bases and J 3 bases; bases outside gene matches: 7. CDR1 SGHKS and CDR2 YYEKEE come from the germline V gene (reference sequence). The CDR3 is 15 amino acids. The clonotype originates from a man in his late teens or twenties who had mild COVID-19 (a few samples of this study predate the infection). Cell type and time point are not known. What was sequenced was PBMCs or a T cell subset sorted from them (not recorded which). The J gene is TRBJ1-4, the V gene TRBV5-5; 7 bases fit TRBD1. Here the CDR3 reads CASRGQPGSNEKLFF. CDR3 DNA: TGTGCCAGCAGGGGACAGCCGGGTTCTAATGAAAAACTGTTTTTT.